Presented here are 22 T cell receptor beta chains from one specimen sequenced in a study of cytomegalovirus exposure and HLA in healthy donors. 60 Vbeta and 13 Jbeta primers were used in PCR. The repertoire was sequenced with immunoSEQ multiplex PCR; TCRdb's copy has only in-frame clones and lacks some. The data show approximately 160,000 clones, with around four fifths seen just once and around 5% held by the top ten. Sequencing was performed on PBMCs. All receptors derive from a girl aged 10 to 17 in good health and CMV-seropositive.

In nucleotides, the CDR3 is TGTGCCAGCAGCTTGTTGGACAGGGGAGAGTACGAGCAGTACTTC. As protein: CASSLLDRGEYEQYF. The J gene is TRBJ2-7, the V gene TRBV7-8, with 9 positions matching TRBD1. The CDR3 totals 15 residues. V trimming: 3 bases; J trimming: 4 bases; junction bases outside the gene matches: 7. CDR1 and CDR2 from the germline V gene are SGHVS and FQNEAQ.

This clone was seen just once. This sequence joins TRBV5-6 and TRBJ2-3; possible D gene TRBD1, 6 bases. The CDR3 runs 14 residues. V was pared by 4 bases and J by 1 base, with 10 bases between. Germline-derived CDR1 and CDR2 are SGHDT and YYEEEE. CDR3 sequence: CASSLGHRTDTQYF. The CDR3 region has the DNA TGTGCCAGCAGCCTGGGACACCGCACAGATACGCAGTATTTT.

This clone was observed a few times. The genes are TRBV14 and TRBJ1-1; D remains unclear. The CDR3 contains 13 residues. Looked up from germline, CDR1 is SGHDN and CDR2 is FVKESK. V was shortened by 3 bases and J by 2 bases, with 7 bases between the two germline ends. The CDR3 is CASSQAVNTEAFF. The CDR3 DNA reads as TGTGCCAGCAGCCAGGCAGTAAACACTGAAGCTTTCTTT. The complete variable domain, with remaining parts taken from reference TRBV14 and TRBJ1-1, reads EAGVTQFPSHSVIEKGQTVTLRCDPISGHDNLYWYRRVMGKEIKFLLHFVKESKQDESGMPNNRFLAERTGGTYSTLKVQPAELEDSGVYFCASSQAVNTEAFFGQGTRLTVV.

CDR3 in DNA: TGCGCCAGCAGCCAACTCGCAGGGGTGGGTGAGCAGTACTTC. It translates to CASSQLAGVGEQYF. The chain combines TRBV4-1 with TRBJ2-7; tentative D call: TRBD1 (6 bases). The V end was cut by 2 bases, the J end by 7 bases, with 15 bases between. Germline-derived CDR1 and CDR2 are MGHRA and YSYEKL. The CDR3 is made up of 14 amino acids.

The genes are TRBV2 and TRBJ2-7, with a tentative D call TRBD2 (5 bases). V was cut by 6 bases and J by 3 bases, with 15 bases left in between. CDR1 and CDR2 (germline): SNHLY, FYNNEI. The CDR3 has 14 amino acids. The CDR3 protein is CASRDALGSYEQYF. The CDR3 region has the DNA TGTGCCAGCAGGGACGCTTTAGGGAGCTACGAGCAGTACTTC.

The chain links TRBV25-1 to TRBJ1-5, with D hard to call. Germline V lookup: CDR1 MGHDK, CDR2 SYGVNS. V was cut by 5 bases and J by 1 base, with 3 bases left in between. The CDR3 sequence is 12 residues long. CDR3 coding DNA: TGTGCCAGCAGTCAGAGCAATCAGCCCCAGCATTTT. This translates into CASSQSNQPQHF.

This chain's CDR3 is CASSDNRGPTEAFF. The DNA for the CDR3 is TGTGCCAGCAGCGACAACAGGGGGCCGACGGAGGCTTTCTTT. The chain joins TRBV7-9 to TRBJ1-1; 9 bases agree with TRBD1. CDR1 is SEHNR, CDR2 FQNEAQ, per germline (reference sequence). V lost 5 bases to trimming and J lost 11 bases; unmatched junction nucleotides: 12. This CDR3 contains 14 residues.

CDR3 sequence reads: CASSGTGGGYGYTF. CDR3 bases: TGTGCCAGCAGTGGGACAGGGGGAGGTTATGGCTACACCTTC. The V and J genes are TRBV13 and TRBJ1-2, with 11 bases identical to TRBD1. Germline CDR1 PRHDT, CDR2 FYEKMQ (reference sequence). The CDR3 extends over 14 amino acids. The junction had 5 bases not matched to a gene; V was cut back by 6 bases and J by 5 bases.

The CDR3 spells CASSLYGTTNTGELFF. The CDR3 DNA reads as TGTGCCAGCAGCTTATACGGGACTACGAACACCGGGGAGCTGTTTTTT. V gene TRBV7-9 combines with J gene TRBJ2-2; 7 bases agree with TRBD2. The CDR3 is made up of 16 amino acids. V dropped 2 bases and J dropped 0; count of bases not matched to a gene: 3. Germline lookup yields CDR1 SEHNR and CDR2 FQNEAQ (reference sequence).

CDR3 sequence: CASSPQTGADTQYF. In DNA form, the CDR3 reads TGTGCCAGCTCACCGCAGACAGGGGCAGATACGCAGTATTTT. This chain uses TRBV18 with TRBJ2-3; 8 bases map to TRBD1. Germline CDR1 and CDR2: KGHSH and LQKENI. Losses at the gene ends were 3 bases for V and 4 bases for J; bases not matched to a gene: 3. The CDR3 spans 14 residues.

V is TRBV6-5 and J is TRBJ2-1; 7 bases are a match to TRBD1. Germline CDR1 is MNHEY and CDR2 is SVGAGI. Trimming took 5 bases from V and 6 from J; bases not matched to a gene: 10. The CDR3 loop spans 15 amino acids. In DNA, the CDR3 is TGTGCCAGCAGTGGGAAAGAACCAGGGGGCAATGAGCAGTTCTTC. Translating it yields CASSGKEPGGNEQFF.

The J gene is TRBJ1-1, the V gene TRBV20-1, with D unclear. Trimming cost V 2 bases and J 8 bases, with 9 bases left between them. Per the germline V gene, CDR1 is DFQATT and CDR2 is SNEGSKA (reference sequence). The CDR3 extends over 11 amino acids. The CDR3 reads CSARTKQEAFF. CDR3 in DNA: TGCAGTGCTAGAACCAAACAGGAAGCTTTCTTT.

This chain connects TRBV4-2 to TRBJ1-3, with D tentatively TRBD1 (6 bases). Germline CDR1 reads LGHNA; CDR2 reads YNFKEQ. The CDR3 spans 15 residues. Trimming took off 4 bases at V and 1 base at J, with 11 bases between the two ends. CDR3 sequence: CASSRPTGSGNTIYF. In DNA, the CDR3 is TGTGCCAGCAGCCGACCCACAGGGTCTGGAAACACCATATATTTT.

This chain connects TRBV13 to TRBJ1-4, with D maybe TRBD1 (6 bases). The CDR3 length is 15 residues. The germline V gene encodes CDR1 PRHDT and CDR2 FYEKMQ (reference sequence). The V end lost 5 bases, the J end lost 8 bases, and 18 bases lay between the germline ends. In DNA, the CDR3 is TGTGCCAGCAGCCCCCTACAGGGTGGGGACGAAAAACTGTTTTTT. This gives the protein CASSPLQGGDEKLFF.

In DNA form, the CDR3 reads TGTGCCAGCAGTTTGAACTACGAGCAGTACTTC. This sequence encodes CASSLNYEQYF. The gene calls are TRBV28 and TRBJ2-5; no clear D gene. TRBJ2-7 matches the DNA end more closely, so the J call is doubtful. Germline CDR1 and CDR2: MDHEN and SYDVKM. This CDR3 has 11 amino acids.

The rearrangement links TRBV11-2 to TRBJ1-1; TRBD1 agrees at 8 bases. Germline V gene data show CDR1 as SGHAT and CDR2 as FQNNGV. There are 14 residues in the CDR3. The J segment lost 4 bases and the V segment lost 6 bases, leaving 7 bases of the junction unmatched. The CDR3 spells CASSRGQESTEAFF. Here the CDR3 DNA reads TGTGCCAGCAGTAGGGGACAGGAGAGCACTGAAGCTTTCTTT.

The chain joins TRBV19 to TRBJ2-7; 9 bases are a match to TRBD1. Germline loops: CDR1 LNHDA, CDR2 SQIVND (reference sequence). The CDR3 extends over 14 amino acids. V dropped 7 bases and J dropped 6; count of bases not matched to a gene: 10. This chain's CDR3 is CASKSGTGPSEQYF. The CDR3, as DNA: TGTGCCAGTAAGTCGGGGACAGGGCCCTCCGAGCAGTACTTC.

V is TRBV9 and J is TRBJ2-5, with 15 bases aligning to TRBD2. This CDR3 is built from 16 residues. Germline V gene sequence: CDR1 SGDLS, CDR2 YYNGEE. J lost 2 bases, V lost 3 bases, and 2 bases had no gene match. This chain's CDR3 is CASSGGLAGGQETQYF. The DNA for the CDR3 is TGTGCCAGCAGCGGGGGACTAGCGGGGGGACAAGAGACCCAGTACTTC.

The chain joins TRBV7-9 to TRBJ1-1, with a possible D match to TRBD1 (6 bases). This CDR3 has 14 amino acids. The V gene's germline CDR1 is SEHNR and CDR2 FQNEAQ (reference sequence). V lost 2 bases to trimming and J lost 7 bases, with 14 bases between them. The chain's CDR3 is CASSLRNEDSEAFF. The CDR3 coding sequence is TGTGCCAGCAGCTTAAGGAACGAGGACAGTGAAGCTTTCTTT.

The chain couples TRBV11-2 to TRBJ1-1; TRBD1 agrees at 8 bases. The length of the CDR3 is 15 residues. V trimming: 4 bases; J trimming: 1 base; junction bases outside the gene matches: 5. In germline, CDR1 is SGHAT, CDR2 FQNNGV. This CDR3 is CASSSYRGKNTEAFF. The CDR3 nucleotides read TGTGCCAGCAGCTCCTACAGGGGGAAGAACACTGAAGCTTTCTTT.

The chain is built from TRBV6-6 and TRBJ2-7; TRBD2 might be the D (7 bases). The CDR3 is 14 amino acids. V lost 3 bases, J lost 5 bases, and 14 bases lay in between. Germline V gene data show CDR1 as MNHNY and CDR2 as SVGAGI (reference sequence). CDR3 in DNA: TGTGCCAGCAGTTATCGGGGGGCGGATAACGAGCAGTACTTC. Residues: CASSYRGADNEQYF.

The genes are TRBV18 and TRBJ2-7; weak D call: TRBD1 (6 bases). Deletions cut 4 bases from V and 3 bases from J, with 10 bases between. Germline values: CDR1 KGHSH, CDR2 LQKENI. The CDR3 totals 13 residues. Here the CDR3 DNA reads TGTGCCAGCTCACTAGGACAGAACTACGAGCAGTACTTC. Translation gives CASSLGQNYEQYF.